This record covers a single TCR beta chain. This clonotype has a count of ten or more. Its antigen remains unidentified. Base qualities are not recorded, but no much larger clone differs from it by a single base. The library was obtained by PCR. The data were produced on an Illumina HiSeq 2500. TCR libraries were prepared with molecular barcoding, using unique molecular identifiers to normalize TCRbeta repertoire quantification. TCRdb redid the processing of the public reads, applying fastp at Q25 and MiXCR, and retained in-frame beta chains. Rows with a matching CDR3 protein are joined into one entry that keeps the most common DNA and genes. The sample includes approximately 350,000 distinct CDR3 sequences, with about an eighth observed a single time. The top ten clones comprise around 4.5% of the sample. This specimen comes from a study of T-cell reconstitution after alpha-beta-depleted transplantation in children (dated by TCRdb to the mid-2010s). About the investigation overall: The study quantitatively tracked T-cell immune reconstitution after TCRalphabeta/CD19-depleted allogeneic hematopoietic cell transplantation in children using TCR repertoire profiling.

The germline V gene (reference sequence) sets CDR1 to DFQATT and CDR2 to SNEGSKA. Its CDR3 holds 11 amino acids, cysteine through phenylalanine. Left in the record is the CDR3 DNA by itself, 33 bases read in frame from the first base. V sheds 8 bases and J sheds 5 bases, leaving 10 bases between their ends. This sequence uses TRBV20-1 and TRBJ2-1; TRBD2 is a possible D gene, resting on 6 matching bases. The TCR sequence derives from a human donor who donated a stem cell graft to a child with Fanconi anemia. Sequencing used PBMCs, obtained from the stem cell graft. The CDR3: CSKGLDNEQFF. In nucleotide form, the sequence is TGCAGTAAGGGACTTGACAATGAGCAGTTCTTC.